Listed below are T cell receptor beta chains from one sample, sequenced in a study of cytomegalovirus exposure and HLA in healthy donors. Using immunoSEQ multiplex PCR, the repertoire was profiled, and TCRdb retains in-frame clones only, with some absent. Of approximately 150,000 clones detected, 84% appear once; the ten largest clones hold around 0.96%. The sequenced material came from PBMCs. The receptors here all came from a man aged 25-45 years in good health and CMV-seronegative. The CDR3 runs from the conserved cysteine through the conserved F or W. The D gene is left open where the match is weak. Where a row states a size, it is once, few, many or the class of an expanded clone; other rows omit it.

clone_size: -
d_call: TRBD1
v_call: TRBV4-2
j_call: TRBJ1-1
cdr3_aa: CASILDRESTEAFF
cdr3_nt: TGTGCCAGCATTCTAGACAGGGAGTCCACTGAAGCTTTCTTT

clone_size: few
d_call: -
v_call: TRBV7-9
j_call: TRBJ2-5
cdr3_aa: CASSRSGAGQYF
cdr3_nt: TGTGCCAGCAGCAGGTCGGGCGCAGGGCAGTACTTC

clone_size: few
d_call: -
v_call: TRBV23-1
j_call: TRBJ1-5
cdr3_aa: CASSHPTPPGNQPQHF
cdr3_nt: TGCGCCAGCAGTCACCCTACCCCTCCGGGCAATCAGCCCCAGCATTTT

clone_size: -
d_call: TRBD1
v_call: TRBV7-9
j_call: TRBJ2-6
cdr3_aa: CASSARDSSGANVLTF
cdr3_nt: TGTGCCAGCAGCGCCCGGGACAGCTCTGGGGCCAACGTCCTGACTTTC

clone_size: -
d_call: -
v_call: TRBV4-3
j_call: TRBJ2-3
cdr3_aa: CASSQEPGARGSDTQYF
cdr3_nt: TGCGCCAGCAGCCAAGAACCGGGAGCGCGGGGTTCAGATACGCAGTATTTT

clone_size: -
d_call: TRBD2
v_call: TRBV11-1
j_call: TRBJ2-4
cdr3_aa: CASSFLAGAQNIQYF
cdr3_nt: TGTGCCAGCAGCTTCCTAGCGGGAGCTCAAAACATTCAGTACTTC

clone_size: -
d_call: -
v_call: TRBV7-9
j_call: TRBJ2-2
cdr3_aa: CASSSAPAGTGELFF
cdr3_nt: TGTGCCAGCAGCTCGGCCCCCGCAGGCACCGGGGAGCTGTTTTTT

clone_size: -
d_call: TRBD2
v_call: TRBV4-1
j_call: TRBJ2-1
cdr3_aa: CASSQNPSGDFYNEQFF
cdr3_nt: TGCGCCAGCAGCCAAAATCCTAGCGGGGACTTCTACAATGAGCAGTTCTTC

clone_size: -
d_call: -
v_call: TRBV9
j_call: TRBJ1-2
cdr3_aa: CASSVGGHHSYGYTF
cdr3_nt: TGTGCCAGCAGCGTAGGGGGACACCATTCCTATGGCTACACCTTC

clone_size: -
d_call: TRBD1
v_call: TRBV6-5
j_call: TRBJ1-5
cdr3_aa: CASSRGDSNQPQHF
cdr3_nt: TGTGCCAGCAGCAGGGGGGATAGCAATCAGCCCCAGCATTTT

clone_size: -
d_call: TRBD1
v_call: TRBV11-2
j_call: TRBJ2-5
cdr3_aa: CASSLTTGSRQETQYF
cdr3_nt: TGTGCCAGCAGCCTGACGACAGGGTCTAGGCAAGAGACCCAGTACTTC

clone_size: -
d_call: TRBD1
v_call: TRBV30
j_call: TRBJ1-2
cdr3_aa: CAWSVQGNGYTF
cdr3_nt: TGTGCCTGGAGTGTACAGGGGAATGGCTACACCTTC

clone_size: -
d_call: TRBD1
v_call: TRBV2
j_call: TRBJ2-5
cdr3_aa: CASSQPGQPQETQYF
cdr3_nt: TGTGCCAGCAGTCAACCGGGACAGCCCCAAGAGACCCAGTACTTC

clone_size: -
d_call: TRBD1
v_call: TRBV5-6
j_call: TRBJ1-3
cdr3_aa: CASRRQGSGNTIYF
cdr3_nt: TGTGCCAGCAGAAGACAGGGTTCCGGAAACACCATATATTTT

clone_size: once
d_call: -
v_call: TRBV9
j_call: TRBJ1-2
cdr3_aa: CASSAGGQHYGYTF
cdr3_nt: TGTGCCAGCAGCGCGGGGGGGCAGCACTATGGCTACACCTTC

clone_size: -
d_call: TRBD1
v_call: TRBV30
j_call: TRBJ1-2
cdr3_aa: CAWWTGHGYTF
cdr3_nt: TGTGCCTGGTGGACAGGGCATGGCTACACCTTC

clone_size: -
d_call: -
v_call: TRBV5-1
j_call: TRBJ2-2
cdr3_aa: CASSLERIPGELFF
cdr3_nt: TGCGCCAGCAGCTTGGAGCGTATTCCCGGGGAGCTGTTTTTT

clone_size: -
d_call: -
v_call: TRBV7-9
j_call: TRBJ2-7
cdr3_aa: CASSVDSYEQYF
cdr3_nt: TGTGCCAGCAGCGTGGACAGTTACGAGCAGTACTTC

clone_size: few
d_call: -
v_call: TRBV6-6
j_call: TRBJ2-1
cdr3_aa: CASSYEGGGYNEQFF
cdr3_nt: TGTGCCAGCAGTTACGAGGGGGGGGGCTACAATGAGCAGTTCTTC

clone_size: -
d_call: -
v_call: TRBV10-3
j_call: TRBJ2-3
cdr3_aa: CAISGGDTDTQYF
cdr3_nt: TGTGCCATCAGTGGGGGGGACACAGATACGCAGTATTTT

clone_size: -
d_call: -
v_call: TRBV6-4
j_call: TRBJ1-2
cdr3_aa: CASSDSAFGGDGYTF
cdr3_nt: TGTGCCAGCAGTGACTCGGCGTTTGGGGGGGATGGCTACACCTTC

clone_size: -
d_call: -
v_call: TRBV7-9
j_call: TRBJ2-1
cdr3_aa: CSSSSPSNEQFF
cdr3_nt: TGTTCCAGCAGCAGTCCTAGTAATGAGCAGTTCTTC

clone_size: -
d_call: -
v_call: TRBV6-5
j_call: TRBJ1-1
cdr3_aa: CASSRRRDMNTEAFF
cdr3_nt: TGTGCCAGCAGTCGCCGTCGGGACATGAACACTGAAGCTTTCTTT

clone_size: -
d_call: -
v_call: TRBV2
j_call: TRBJ1-6
cdr3_aa: CASSEGPRWSPLHF
cdr3_nt: TGTGCCAGCAGTGAAGGCCCGAGGTGGTCACCCCTCCACTTT

clone_size: few
d_call: -
v_call: TRBV7-9
j_call: TRBJ2-4
cdr3_aa: CASSLTQGIKNIQYF
cdr3_nt: TGTGCCAGCAGCTTAACTCAGGGGATAAAAAACATTCAGTACTTC

clone_size: -
d_call: TRBD2
v_call: TRBV11-3
j_call: TRBJ2-7
cdr3_aa: CASSPALAGYYEQYF
cdr3_nt: TGTGCCAGCAGCCCCGCTCTAGCGGGATACTACGAGCAGTACTTC

clone_size: few
d_call: -
v_call: TRBV2
j_call: TRBJ2-7
cdr3_aa: CASSELYALQTYEQYF
cdr3_nt: TGTGCCAGCAGTGAGCTTTATGCTTTACAGACCTACGAGCAGTACTTC

clone_size: -
d_call: -
v_call: TRBV19
j_call: TRBJ2-5
cdr3_aa: CASSISGGPQETQYF
cdr3_nt: TGTGCCAGTAGTATAAGCGGAGGTCCTCAAGAGACCCAGTACTTC

clone_size: -
d_call: -
v_call: TRBV7-9
j_call: TRBJ2-1
cdr3_aa: CASSVVLLDKFF
cdr3_nt: TGTGCCAGCTCAGTCGTGCTACTAGATAAGTTCTTC

clone_size: -
d_call: -
v_call: TRBV6-1
j_call: TRBJ2-7
cdr3_aa: CASSEAWGNEQYF
cdr3_nt: TGTGCCAGCAGTGAAGCGTGGGGCAACGAGCAGTACTTC

clone_size: -
d_call: TRBD1
v_call: TRBV2
j_call: TRBJ2-4
cdr3_aa: CASKLGGEGKNIQYF
cdr3_nt: TGTGCCAGCAAGTTAGGGGGCGAGGGCAAAAACATTCAGTACTTC

clone_size: -
d_call: -
v_call: TRBV2
j_call: TRBJ1-1
cdr3_aa: CASTSTGNTEAFF
cdr3_nt: TGTGCCAGCACCTCGACAGGGAACACTGAAGCTTTCTTT

clone_size: once
d_call: -
v_call: TRBV5-5
j_call: TRBJ2-1
cdr3_aa: CASSLSGSYNEQFF
cdr3_nt: TGTGCCAGCAGCTTGAGCGGCTCCTACAATGAGCAGTTCTTC

clone_size: once
d_call: -
v_call: TRBV5-8
j_call: TRBJ2-1
cdr3_aa: CASSLLDRLGTGFREQFF
cdr3_nt: TGTGCCAGCAGCTTGCTTGACCGACTTGGCACAGGGTTCCGTGAGCAGTTCTTC

clone_size: -
d_call: -
v_call: TRBV5-3
j_call: TRBJ2-1
cdr3_aa: CARSLVTRPPYNEQFF
cdr3_nt: TGTGCCAGAAGCTTGGTCACTAGGCCCCCTTACAATGAGCAGTTCTTC

clone_size: -
d_call: -
v_call: TRBV6-1
j_call: TRBJ2-1
cdr3_aa: CASSEALTVPGSSYNEQFF
cdr3_nt: TGTGCCAGCAGTGAAGCGCTTACAGTTCCAGGTAGCTCCTACAATGAGCAGTTCTTC

clone_size: -
d_call: -
v_call: TRBV28
j_call: TRBJ2-7
cdr3_aa: CASTRPQGGSYEQYF
cdr3_nt: TGTGCCAGCACTCGCCCTCAGGGCGGATCCTACGAGCAGTACTTC

clone_size: -
d_call: -
v_call: TRBV19
j_call: TRBJ2-5
cdr3_aa: CAGAPLDSQETQYF
cdr3_nt: TGTGCCGGTGCCCCCCTCGACAGCCAAGAGACCCAGTACTTC

clone_size: -
d_call: -
v_call: TRBV19
j_call: TRBJ1-1
cdr3_aa: CASSIRDTNTEAFF
cdr3_nt: TGTGCCAGTAGTATCCGCGACACGAACACTGAAGCTTTCTTT

clone_size: -
d_call: -
v_call: TRBV15
j_call: TRBJ2-4
cdr3_aa: CATSRAIAKNIQYF
cdr3_nt: TGTGCCACCAGCAGAGCCATAGCCAAAAACATTCAGTACTTC

clone_size: once
d_call: -
v_call: TRBV20-1
j_call: TRBJ1-2
cdr3_aa: CSARERYGYTF
cdr3_nt: TGCAGTGCTAGAGAGCGCTATGGCTACACCTTC

clone_size: -
d_call: -
v_call: TRBV28
j_call: TRBJ2-7
cdr3_aa: CASRPGGQPYEQYF
cdr3_nt: TGTGCCAGCAGGCCGGGAGGACAGCCCTACGAGCAGTACTTC

clone_size: few
d_call: TRBD1
v_call: TRBV6-5
j_call: TRBJ1-2
cdr3_aa: CASTKIPTGADGYTF
cdr3_nt: TGTGCCAGCACCAAAATCCCTACAGGGGCCGATGGCTACACCTTC

clone_size: once
d_call: -
v_call: TRBV18
j_call: TRBJ1-2
cdr3_aa: CASSPDAAGSGYTF
cdr3_nt: TGTGCCAGCTCACCCGACGCGGCGGGGAGTGGCTACACCTTC

clone_size: -
d_call: -
v_call: TRBV30
j_call: TRBJ2-3
cdr3_aa: CAWSLTGGPPGDTQYF
cdr3_nt: TGTGCCTGGAGCTTAACGGGGGGCCCTCCGGGAGATACGCAGTATTTT

clone_size: -
d_call: -
v_call: TRBV21-1
j_call: TRBJ2-3
cdr3_aa: CASSMRLAGQPTDTQYF
cdr3_nt: TGTGCCAGCAGCATGAGACTAGCGGGACAGCCCACAGATACGCAGTATTTT

clone_size: -
d_call: TRBD2
v_call: TRBV18
j_call: TRBJ2-5
cdr3_aa: CASSPVSGRSGETQYF
cdr3_nt: TGTGCCAGCTCACCGGTTAGCGGGAGATCTGGAGAGACCCAGTACTTC

clone_size: -
d_call: -
v_call: TRBV5-1
j_call: TRBJ1-3
cdr3_aa: CASSLGGVGSHSGNTIYF
cdr3_nt: TGCGCCAGCAGCTTGGGGGGAGTGGGGAGCCACTCTGGAAACACCATATATTTT

clone_size: once
d_call: -
v_call: TRBV4-1
j_call: TRBJ1-1
cdr3_aa: CASSQGWGGDTEAFF
cdr3_nt: TGCGCCAGCAGCCAAGGGTGGGGCGGTGACACTGAAGCTTTCTTT

clone_size: -
d_call: TRBD1
v_call: TRBV6-6
j_call: TRBJ1-1
cdr3_aa: CASSTRQGQNTEAFF
cdr3_nt: TGTGCCAGCAGTACCAGACAGGGGCAGAATACTGAAGCTTTCTTT

clone_size: -
d_call: TRBD2
v_call: TRBV28
j_call: TRBJ2-7
cdr3_aa: CASSWTGLAFNEQYF
cdr3_nt: TGTGCCAGCAGTTGGACGGGACTAGCATTTAACGAGCAGTACTTC

clone_size: -
d_call: -
v_call: TRBV6-5
j_call: TRBJ1-4
cdr3_aa: CASSPGGTNEKLFF
cdr3_nt: TGTGCCAGCAGCCCGGGGGGCACTAATGAAAAACTGTTTTTT

clone_size: -
d_call: -
v_call: TRBV28
j_call: TRBJ1-5
cdr3_aa: CASRGSGQPQHF
cdr3_nt: TGTGCCAGCAGGGGATCAGGGCAGCCCCAGCATTTT

clone_size: -
d_call: TRBD1
v_call: TRBV30
j_call: TRBJ2-7
cdr3_aa: CACPGQGAKNPYEQYF
cdr3_nt: TGTGCCTGCCCGGGACAGGGGGCGAAAAACCCCTACGAGCAGTACTTC

clone_size: -
d_call: TRBD1
v_call: TRBV6-6
j_call: TRBJ1-1
cdr3_aa: CASRSRQGGTEAFF
cdr3_nt: TGTGCCAGCAGGTCTCGACAGGGAGGCACTGAAGCTTTCTTT

clone_size: -
d_call: TRBD1
v_call: TRBV4-1
j_call: TRBJ2-6
cdr3_aa: CASSDWDRVFSGANVLTF
cdr3_nt: TGCGCCAGCAGCGATTGGGACAGGGTTTTCTCTGGGGCCAACGTCCTGACTTTC

clone_size: -
d_call: -
v_call: TRBV6-5
j_call: TRBJ1-6
cdr3_aa: CASSQGTGLNSPLHF
cdr3_nt: TGTGCCAGCAGCCAGGGAACAGGGCTAAATTCACCCCTCCACTTT

clone_size: -
d_call: -
v_call: TRBV11-1
j_call: TRBJ2-7
cdr3_aa: CASSLAGGSYEQYF
cdr3_nt: TGTGCCAGCAGCTTAGCGGGGGGATCCTACGAGCAGTACTTC